In this sample, the clone carrying this TCR beta chain turned up many times. Its target is unknown. Trimming shortened V by 8 bases and J by 7 bases, and 15 bases separated the two germline ends. Germline lookup yields CDR1 SNHLY and CDR2 FYNNEI. The CDR3 loop spans 13 amino acids. The data were obtained in a study of human T cells and chemical hapten exposure. On the study more broadly: Patients' scalps got diphenylcyclopropenone weekly throughout the approximately 23-week study.

Time point reported: pre-sensitization, week 0. Treatment in this sample: therapeutic diphenylcyclopropenone sensitization with weekly scalp DPC. Total RNA was isolated from whole blood that had not been fractionated. In the library, unique molecular identifiers were attached to individual cDNA molecules. TCRdb reprocessed the RACE reads via MiXCR and lists one record per CDR3 protein. The table includes 300,000 to 400,000 distinct CDR3 sequences, around 5.5% detected once. Overall study findings and caveats: Against controls, expanded TCRs gave rise to significantly more large CDR3 similarity clusters.

This chain joins TRBV2 and TRBJ1-5, with D possibly TRBD1 on 6 matching bases. The source is a woman in her forties or fifties with alopecia areata. Some clones in this sample may be carry-over from other donors' samples. This specimen was whole blood, taken in connection with sensitization to the hapten diphenylcyclopropenone (DPC). Here the CDR3 reads CASCRDTQQPQHF. CDR3 DNA sequence: TGTGCCAGCTGCCGGGACACCCAACAGCCCCAGCATTTT.